This record covers a single T cell receptor beta chain. Nashville, Tennessee was home to all donors, who were Caucasian adults. Deep-level running was used for the assay. This table comes from immunoSEQ multiplex PCR, and its TCRdb copy is limited to in-frame clones, with some not included. This sample has some 1.5 million clones, with around 95% found just once. The sample originates from a study of shared clonotypes between healthy human individuals. This CDR3 region has 14 residues. Germline CDR1 reads KGHSH; CDR2 reads LQKENI. The V and J ends lost 8 bases and 7 bases respectively, with 17 bases between them.

Source material: naive CD4+ T cells sorted from blood. Regarding subset: CD45RA+ positively selected. This sequence joins TRBV18 and TRBJ1-4; no reliable D call. The receptor was isolated from a young man in good health. The CDR3 DNA sequence: TGTGCCAGCGGATCGAGCGCCGGGAGTGAAAAACTGTTTTTT. It yields the protein CASGSSAGSEKLFF.